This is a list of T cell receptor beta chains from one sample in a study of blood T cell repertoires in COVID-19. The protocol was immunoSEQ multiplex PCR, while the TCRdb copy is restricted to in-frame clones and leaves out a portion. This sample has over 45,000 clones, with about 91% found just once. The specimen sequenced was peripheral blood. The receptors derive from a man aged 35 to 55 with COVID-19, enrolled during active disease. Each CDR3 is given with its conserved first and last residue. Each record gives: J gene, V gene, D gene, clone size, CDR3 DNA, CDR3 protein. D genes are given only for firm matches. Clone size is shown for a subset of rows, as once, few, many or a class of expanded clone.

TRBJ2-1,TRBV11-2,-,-,TGTGCCAGCAGCTTAGATCTAGGAACAAACAATGAGCAGTTCTTC,CASSLDLGTNNEQFF
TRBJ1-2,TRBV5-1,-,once,TGCGCCAGCAGCCTGGACGGCTATGGCTACACCTTC,CASSLDGYGYTF
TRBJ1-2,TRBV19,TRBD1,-,TGTGCCAGTAGTATAGGACAGGGGGCTTCTGGCTACACCTTC,CASSIGQGASGYTF
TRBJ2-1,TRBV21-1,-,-,TGTGCCAGCAGCAAAGCGCGGGGAGGGGACAATGAGCAGTTCTTC,CASSKARGGDNEQFF
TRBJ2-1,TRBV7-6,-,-,TGTGCCAGCAGCACCCTAGGATTTTCGGGGATCTCCTACAATGAGCAGTTCTTC,CASSTLGFSGISYNEQFF
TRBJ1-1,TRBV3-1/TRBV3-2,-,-,TGTGCCAGCAGCCATTCGGCTGAAGCTTTCTTT,CASSHSAEAFF
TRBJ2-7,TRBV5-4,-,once,TGTGCCAGCAGCCGGGAAGGTGATCGGTACGAGCAGTACTTC,CASSREGDRYEQYF
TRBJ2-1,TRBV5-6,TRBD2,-,TGTGCCAGCAGCTTTGGGCTAGCGGGAGGGAATGAGCAGTTCTTC,CASSFGLAGGNEQFF
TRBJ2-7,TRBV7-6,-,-,TGTGCCAGCAGCTTATCCCCCCCTACAGCCACCTACGAGCAGTACTTC,CASSLSPPTATYEQYF
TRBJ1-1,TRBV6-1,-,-,TGTGCCAGCAGTGATGGGGGGATGTGGGAAGCTTTCTTT,CASSDGGMWEAFF
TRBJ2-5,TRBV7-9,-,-,TGTGCCAGCAGAAGGAGTGAAAAGGGGCGGGAGACCCAGTACTTC,CASRRSEKGRETQYF
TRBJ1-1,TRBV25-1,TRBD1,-,TGTGCCAGCAGTGAATACTCTACAGGGGAGGCTTTCTTT,CASSEYSTGEAFF
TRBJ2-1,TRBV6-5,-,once,TGTGCCAGCAGGAGGGTGGCGGGGGCCCACAATGAGCAGTTCTTC,CASRRVAGAHNEQFF
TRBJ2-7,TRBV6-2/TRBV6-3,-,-,TGTGCCAGCAGTTACCTCTACGAGCAGTACTTC,CASSYLYEQYF
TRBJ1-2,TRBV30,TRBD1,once,TGTGCCTGGAGTGTACGGACAGGGGTGGGCTACACCTTC,CAWSVRTGVGYTF
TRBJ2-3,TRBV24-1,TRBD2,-,TGTGCCACCAGTGTCTCGGGGGGAGTAGGTACGCAGTATTTT,CATSVSGGVGTQYF
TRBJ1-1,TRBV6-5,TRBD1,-,TGTGCCAGCAGTTCCCGACAGGGCTCGGATTTTGAAGCTTTCTTT,CASSSRQGSDFEAFF
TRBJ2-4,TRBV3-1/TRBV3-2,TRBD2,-,TGTGCCAGCAGCCAAGTTAGCGGGAGCCAGCCAAGCATTCAGTACTTC,CASSQVSGSQPSIQYF
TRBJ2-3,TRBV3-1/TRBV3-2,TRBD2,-,TGTGCCAGCAGCCATGGGGGGGGTCTCGGGGCAGATACGCAGTATTTT,CASSHGGGLGADTQYF
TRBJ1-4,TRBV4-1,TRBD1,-,TGCGCCAGCAGTCTCTCCGGGACAGCTAATGAAAAACTGTTTTTT,CASSLSGTANEKLFF
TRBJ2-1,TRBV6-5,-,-,TGTGCCAGCAGCCGGAGCCGAGCCTACAATGAGCAGTTCTTC,CASSRSRAYNEQFF
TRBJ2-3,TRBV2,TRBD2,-,TGTGCCAGCAGACAAGCCGGGAGGAGCACAGATACGCAGTATTTT,CASRQAGRSTDTQYF
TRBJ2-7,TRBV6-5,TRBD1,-,TGTGCCAGCAGTTCGCCGGGACAGAGCTCCTACGAGCAGTACTTC,CASSSPGQSSYEQYF
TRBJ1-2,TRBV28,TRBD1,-,TGTGCCAGCAGGGGGACAGGGGGACGTGGCTACACCTTC,CASRGTGGRGYTF
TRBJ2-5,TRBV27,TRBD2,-,TGTGCCAGCAGTTCGGGACTAGCGGGGTTAGAGACCCAGTACTTC,CASSSGLAGLETQYF
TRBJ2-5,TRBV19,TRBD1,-,TGTGCCAGTAGTATCCGGACAGGACAAGAGACCCAGTACTTC,CASSIRTGQETQYF
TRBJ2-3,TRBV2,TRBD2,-,TGTGCCAGCCGGGGGGGATATTATGCAGATACGCAGTATTTT,CASRGGYYADTQYF
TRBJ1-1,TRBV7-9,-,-,TGTGCCAGCAGCTTGTCGAGTGAAGCTTTCTTT,CASSLSSEAFF
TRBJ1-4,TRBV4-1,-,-,TGCGCCAGCAGCCAAGTTAATAATGAAAAACTGTTTTTT,CASSQVNNEKLFF
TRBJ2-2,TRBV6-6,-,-,TGTGCCAGCAGTTTGGTGCAGGGGGGTAACGGGGAGCTGTTTTTT,CASSLVQGGNGELFF
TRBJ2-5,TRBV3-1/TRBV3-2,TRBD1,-,TGTGCCAGCAGCAGGACAGGGCAAGAGACCCAGTACTTC,CASSRTGQETQYF
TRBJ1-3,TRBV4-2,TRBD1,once,TGTGCCAGCAGCCCAAACCGGATAAGGACAGGGGACAGGGGTCTCTCTGGAAACACCATATATTTT,CASSPNRIRTGDRGLSGNTIYF
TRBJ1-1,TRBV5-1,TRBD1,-,TGCGCCAGCAGCTTGGCAAGCCACAGGGGGAACACTGAAGCTTTCTTT,CASSLASHRGNTEAFF
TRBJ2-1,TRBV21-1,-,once,TGTGCCAGCAGACAAAAAAGGGGCGGCAGCTCCTACAATGAGCAGTTCTTC,CASRQKRGGSSYNEQFF
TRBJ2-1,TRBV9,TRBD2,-,TGTGCCAGCAGGATTGCTAGCGGGAGGCCCCCAGATGAGCAGTTCTTC,CASRIASGRPPDEQFF
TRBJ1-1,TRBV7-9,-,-,TGTGCCAGCAGCTTAGTTGGCAGTGAAGCTTTCTTT,CASSLVGSEAFF
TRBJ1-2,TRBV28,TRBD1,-,TGTGCCAGCAGCCCAGTCCAGGGACAGGGGTCAGACGGCTACACCTTC,CASSPVQGQGSDGYTF
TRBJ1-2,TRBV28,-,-,-,CASSSSRYGYTF
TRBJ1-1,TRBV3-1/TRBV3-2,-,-,TGTGCCAGCAGCCAAGACCTACAGGGTTTGACTTTCTTT,CASSQDLQGLTFF
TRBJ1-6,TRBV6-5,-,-,TGTGCCAGCAGTTACAGGCACCGAGGGTCACCCCTCCACTTT,CASSYRHRGSPLHF
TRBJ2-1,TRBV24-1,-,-,TGTGCCACCAGTTACGGGAGCCCAAATGAGCAGTTCTTC,CATSYGSPNEQFF